This T cell receptor (beta chain) was recorded in a study of blood T cell repertoires in COVID-19. The overall study: Some COVID-19 samples were acute and others convalescent; all came from the United States, Italy and Spain. PBMCs, B-cell-depleted T cells, or T cells provided the cDNA or gDNA that made up the material.

Authors' analysis steps: Amplifying reference gene primers gave estimates of nucleated cell counts. Repertoires were generated with immunoSEQ multiplex PCR, while TCRdb's copy carries only in-frame clones and drops some. V, J and clone size are taken as reported in that table, and D and trimming were inferred from the DNA itself. Counted here are over 200,000 clones, roughly 87% occurring once; the ten biggest clones make up 1.9%. The V gene end was trimmed by 4 bases and the J gene end by 2 bases; junction bases not matched to a gene: 3. The V gene's germline CDR1 is SGHNT and CDR2 YYREEE (reference sequence). CDR3 length: 14 amino acids.

This chain uses TRBV5-4 with TRBJ2-7, with 10 positions matching TRBD2. This clonotype was obtained from a man in his forties with active or convalescent COVID-19. The sample comprised peripheral blood. The CDR3 DNA is TGTGCCAGCAGCCCAACTAGCGGGGCCTACGAGCAGTACTTC. It specifies CASSPTSGAYEQYF.